Listed below are T cell receptor beta chains from one sample, sequenced in a study of T cells after yellow fever vaccination. Each CDR3 protein gets one entry after TCRdb re-called the 5' RACE reads with MiXCR. The sample holds about 220,000 distinct CDR3 sequences; approximately 3% are singletons and the top ten take 2.5% to 3.5%. The sequenced sample was CD4+ T cells sorted from PBMCs, obtained 10 days after the yellow fever booster vaccination. The source of these receptors is a man younger than 30 who received the YFV17D yellow fever vaccine. CDR3s include the opening cysteine and the closing phenylalanine or tryptophan. The D gene is left open where the match is weak. Clone size appears in some rows only: once, few, many, or a class for an expanded clone.

cdr3_length	clone_size	v_call	j_call	d_call	cdr3_aa	cdr3_nt
16	.	TRBV4-1	TRBJ2-2	.	CASSQTPGGGTGELFF	TGCGCCAGCAGCCAAACTCCGGGGGGCGGGACCGGGGAGCTGTTTTTT
15	few	TRBV28	TRBJ1-6	TRBD1	CASSLSGTGFSPLHF	TGTGCCAGCAGTTTATCTGGGACAGGGTTTTCACCCCTCCACTTT
14	many	TRBV11-2	TRBJ2-5	TRBD2	CASSLPGLANTQYF	TGTGCCAGCAGCTTGCCGGGACTAGCCAACACCCAGTACTTC
14	many	TRBV10-3	TRBJ1-6	TRBD1	CAISEGQGRPPLHF	TGTGCCATCAGTGAGGGACAGGGAAGGCCACCCCTCCACTTT
14	few	TRBV20-1	TRBJ2-1	.	CSALGERSYNEQFF	TGCAGTGCTTTAGGGGAACGCTCCTACAATGAGCAGTTCTTC
15	many	TRBV12-3/TRBV12-4	TRBJ2-6	.	CASTVGARGANVLTF	TGTGCCAGCACCGTAGGGGCGCGGGGGGCCAACGTCCTGACTTTC
16	.	TRBV7-3	TRBJ2-6	.	CASSYETLSGANVLTF	TGTGCCAGCAGCTATGAGACCCTCTCTGGGGCCAACGTCCTGACTTTC
17	many	TRBV7-9	TRBJ2-1	TRBD1	CASSFSVGQGRYNEQFF	TGTGCCAGCAGCTTTTCGGTGGGACAGGGGAGATACAATGAGCAGTTCTTC
13	few	TRBV4-3	TRBJ1-6	.	CASSQDKGWWLHF	TGCGCCAGCAGCCAAGATAAGGGGTGGTGGCTCCACTTT
14	many	TRBV5-1	TRBJ1-1	.	CASSLSLMNTEAFF	TGCGCCAGCAGCTTGAGCCTTATGAACACTGAAGCTTTCTTT
15	.	TRBV11-2	TRBJ2-2	.	CASSFPRRTAGELFF	TGTGCCAGCAGCTTCCCCCGCAGGACGGCCGGGGAGCTGTTTTTT
13	.	TRBV7-9	TRBJ2-5	TRBD1	CASRKGAVETQYF	TGTGCCAGCAGAAAGGGGGCCGTAGAGACCCAGTACTTC
15	many	TRBV5-1	TRBJ2-3	TRBD2	CASSSSLAGTDTQYF	TGCGCCAGCAGCTCCAGCCTAGCGGGGACAGATACGCAGTATTTT
17	few	TRBV25-1	TRBJ2-1	.	CASSSVGGAGSYNEQFF	TGTGCCAGCAGTTCAGTAGGGGGGGCGGGCTCCTACAATGAGCAGTTCTTC
13	many	TRBV5-1	TRBJ2-5	TRBD2	CASSFGGRETQYF	TGTGCCAGCAGCTTCGGGGGGAGAGAGACCCAGTACTTC
12	many	TRBV20-1	TRBJ2-5	.	CSALASGETQYF	TGCAGTGCATTAGCCTCGGGAGAGACCCAGTACTTC
13	many	TRBV20-1	TRBJ1-2	.	CSAPRWAGDGYTF	TGCAGTGCTCCCAGATGGGCCGGGGATGGCTACACCTTC
19	few	TRBV2	TRBJ2-1	TRBD2	CASRGPSGGAVGGYNEQFF	TGTGCCAGCAGGGGACCTAGCGGGGGGGCCGTTGGAGGCTACAATGAGCAGTTCTTC
17	many	TRBV7-2	TRBJ1-6	TRBD1	CASSLVGTGTINSPLHF	TGTGCCAGCAGCTTAGTGGGGACAGGGACCATTAATTCACCCCTCCACTTT
16	.	TRBV7-2	TRBJ1-1	.	CASSFMGGFADPFAFF	TGTGCCAGCAGCTTTATGGGAGGTTTCGCGGACCCCTTTGCTTTCTTT
13	many	TRBV15	TRBJ2-5	.	CATSRGQKETQYF	TGTGCCACCAGCAGAGGACAGAAAGAGACCCAGTACTTC
18	many	TRBV28	TRBJ1-1	.	CASSLSFRRTLQGAEAFF	TGTGCCAGCAGTTTATCTTTTCGAAGGACCTTACAGGGAGCGGAAGCTTTCTTT
13	many	TRBV20-1	TRBJ2-1	.	CSAPRRGGNEQFF	TGCAGTGCTCCTCGCAGGGGGGGCAATGAGCAGTTCTTC
16	many	TRBV7-8	TRBJ2-1	.	CASSLRLGSSYNEQFF	TGTGCCAGCAGCCTTCGACTGGGGAGCTCCTACAATGAGCAGTTCTTC
14	many	TRBV5-1	TRBJ2-5	.	CASSWQADQETQYF	TGCGCCAGCAGCTGGCAAGCGGACCAAGAGACCCAGTACTTC
15	.	TRBV6-2/TRBV6-3	TRBJ1-1	.	CASSPAGHQNTEAFF	TGTGCCAGCAGTCCCGCGGGACATCAGAACACTGAAGCTTTCTTT
14	many	TRBV12-3/TRBV12-4	TRBJ1-1	TRBD1	CASSRQGRSTEAFF	TGTGCCAGCAGTAGACAGGGGAGGTCCACTGAAGCTTTCTTT
17	.	TRBV3-1	TRBJ2-1	.	CASSPGTDALPANEQFF	TGTGCCAGCAGCCCAGGGACTGATGCTCTCCCAGCGAATGAGCAGTTCTTC
15	many	TRBV7-2	TRBJ1-3	.	CASSLVVTGGNTIYF	TGTGCCAGCAGCTTAGTAGTGACAGGAGGAAACACCATATATTTT
15	.	TRBV12-3/TRBV12-4	TRBJ2-5	.	CASSLALGQGETQYF	TGTGCCAGCAGTTTAGCGCTTGGGCAGGGAGAGACCCAGTACTTC
11	many	TRBV10-1	TRBJ1-2	.	CASSSHMGYTF	TGCGCCAGCAGTTCCCATATGGGCTACACCTTC
15	many	TRBV20-1	TRBJ2-1	.	CSARFPRGAGDEQFF	TGCAGTGCTAGATTCCCCCGGGGGGCTGGGGATGAGCAGTTCTTC
14	.	TRBV27	TRBJ2-3	TRBD2	CASSFAAGVDTQYF	TGTGCCAGCAGTTTCGCAGCGGGGGTGGATACGCAGTATTTT
16	few	TRBV14	TRBJ2-2	TRBD1	CASSRGTGGNTGELFF	TGTGCCAGCAGCCGGGGGACAGGGGGCAACACCGGGGAGCTGTTTTTT
15	few	TRBV6-2/TRBV6-3	TRBJ1-5	TRBD1	CASTDRAWGNQPQHF	TGTGCCAGCACCGACAGGGCCTGGGGCAATCAGCCCCAGCATTTT
16	many	TRBV20-1	TRBJ1-4	.	CSARVAGLTTNEKLFF	TGCAGTGCTAGAGTGGCAGGGTTGACAACTAATGAAAAACTGTTTTTT
12	many	TRBV7-9	TRBJ1-2	TRBD1	CASSHDRAGYTF	TGTGCCAGCAGCCACGACAGGGCCGGCTACACCTTC
14	many	TRBV5-1	TRBJ2-2	.	CASSLGQGTGELFF	TGCGCCAGCAGCTTGGGCCAGGGCACCGGGGAGCTGTTTTTT
14	few	TRBV10-2	TRBJ2-1	TRBD2	CASRLAGANNEQFF	TGCGCCAGCAGGCTAGCGGGGGCTAACAATGAGCAGTTCTTC
16	few	TRBV19	TRBJ1-1	.	CASRLEGATVPTEAFF	TGTGCCAGTAGACTAGAGGGAGCGACAGTCCCCACTGAAGCTTTCTTT
14	many	TRBV12-3/TRBV12-4	TRBJ2-1	TRBD2	CASSLSGGADEQFF	TGTGCCAGCAGTTTAAGCGGGGGGGCCGATGAGCAGTTCTTC
15	once	TRBV9	TRBJ2-3	TRBD1	CASSVTGDIADTQYF	TGTGCCAGCAGCGTTACAGGGGACATCGCAGATACGCAGTATTTT
15	.	TRBV19	TRBJ2-7	TRBD1	CASSIHRDSYYEQYF	TGTGCCAGTAGTATTCACCGGGACAGCTACTACGAGCAGTACTTC
11	many	TRBV24-1	TRBJ1-2	.	CATSSYYGYTF	TGTGCCACCAGTTCGTACTATGGCTACACCTTC
15	.	TRBV7-2	TRBJ2-1	TRBD2	CASSYQRGAWGEQFF	TGTGCCAGCAGCTACCAGCGGGGGGCCTGGGGTGAGCAGTTCTTC
13	many	TRBV7-8	TRBJ2-1	.	CASSLGERNEQFF	TGTGCCAGCAGCTTAGGGGAACGGAATGAGCAGTTCTTC
13	many	TRBV20-1	TRBJ2-3	.	CSASMGGTDTQYF	TGCAGTGCTAGCATGGGGGGCACAGATACGCAGTATTTT
15	.	TRBV7-3	TRBJ2-2	TRBD2	CASSLTSANTGELFF	TGTGCCAGCAGCTTGACTAGCGCGAACACCGGGGAGCTGTTTTTT
17	.	TRBV5-1	TRBJ1-6	.	CASSTGDGSSYNSPLHF	TGCGCCAGCAGCACGGGGGACGGAAGCTCCTATAATTCACCCCTCCACTTT
18	many	TRBV5-1	TRBJ2-4	.	CASSLDRIGRPLGNIQYF	TGCGCCAGCAGCTTGGACCGCATCGGCAGGCCTCTTGGAAACATTCAGTACTTC
13	few	TRBV20-1	TRBJ2-3	TRBD2	CSATSGGEDTQYF	TGCAGTGCTACGAGCGGGGGGGAAGATACGCAGTATTTT
13	many	TRBV18	TRBJ2-5	.	CASSPAVQETQYF	TGTGCCAGCTCACCTGCCGTACAAGAGACCCAGTACTTC